This record covers a single TCR beta chain. Its antigen has not been determined. No base-level quality is on record; no much larger clone is a single base apart. The sample originates from a study of cytomegalovirus exposure and HLA in healthy donors (dated by TCRdb to the late 2010s). Study-wide context: An earlier analysis of approximately 640 of the donors reported about 250 Gb of sequence data and 100 million to 140 million unique TCR beta sequences from about 200 million T cells. An earlier analysis of 587 of the donors used high-throughput TCR beta sequencing to judge whether each TCR beta V gene segment behaved as functional or pseudogenic. A later genetic analysis took genome-wide SNP genotypes for about 60% of the roughly 670 donors and used that subset as a discovery cohort. Besides the first cohort of around 700 subjects, a separate validation cohort made up of 95 to 150 different subjects was used. Because of strong linkage in the cohort, roughly five DR-DQ haplotypes were treated as single units for association and clustering. A later analysis re-analyzed previously published TCR beta repertoires from hundreds of donors and added high-resolution HLA genotyping to study TCR occurrence patterns. Rather than drawing on any new phenotypic data, the later analysis identified candidate immune exposures from TCR beta sequences and the way those sequences occurred across donors. Of the roughly 400 genotyped donors, 81% fell in the genetic ancestry cluster associated with self-reported Caucasian donors. Donor age, sex, ethnicity and CMV serostatus were compiled alongside the repertoire data. High-throughput TCR immunosequencing, statistical association of individual TCRs with disease status, and machine learning were combined to predict cytomegalovirus infection status. Using immunosequencing, the study profiled T cell repertoires from around 670 subjects and related those repertoires to cytomegalovirus serostatus. Typing coverage differed by locus: A, B, C, DRB1 and DQB1 were typed in about 620-640 donors, DQA1 in roughly 500, DPA1 in 606, and DPB1 in 400 to 480. Both class I and class II loci were covered by HLA typing, at four-digit resolution. Every discovery cohort repertoire had been produced on one sequencing platform. The study was designed to test whether signatures of past pathogen exposure could be identified by cataloging public T cell receptors. Among roughly 400 genotyped donors of the cohort, an average of about 220,000 unique TCR beta nucleotide sequences was sequenced per donor, of which approximately 19% were non-productive. Approximately 300 gigabases of sequencing data and approximately 92 million unique TCR sequences made up an early release that covered 500 to 700 HLA-typed donors. Beyond this particular receptor, the publication reports: An earlier analysis of approximately 500 of the donors showed that most TCR beta V segments appeared in productive rearrangements either about 90% or about 30% of the time, which broadly matched IMGT annotations. It was suggested by the authors that the approach could potentially be generalized to other disease states and immunological phenotypes. The presence/absence analyses assumed that sequencing depth was roughly uniform across donors, and that assumption may not be true. Most TCR sequences were seen in very few donors, while some public TCRs were found in many individuals. A later analysis found that most CMV-associated TCR beta chains appeared HLA-restricted, with HLA associations seemingly driven largely by CMV exposure. Linkage disequilibrium might explain the correlated functional status among segregating V segments, but an unknown experimental factor could not be ruled out. A later analysis associated 17,000 or so TCR beta sequences with specific HLA alleles at a false discovery rate of 0.05. In both the original and validation cohorts, the classifier was reported to diagnose cytomegalovirus status with high specificity and sensitivity. Strong co-occurrence of HLA alleles, especially DR and DQ, made assigning TCR associations to individual alleles difficult. Compared with equally common non-associated chains, HLA-associated TCR beta chains in a later analysis were more clonally expanded and had lower generation probabilities. A further reported finding was that TCR beta sequences accurately predicted the HLA-A and HLA-B alleles for most subjects in the first cohort. In a later analysis, the rate of TCR association differed among HLA loci, with DRB1 alleles having the most associated TCRs and HLA-C alleles having the fewest. This cohort had only TCR beta chains sequenced, and the lack of alpha or paired-chain data limited which features could be detected. The sequencing pipeline was judged likely to have produced a cluster of highly shared sequence variants as a technical artifact. Because HLA typing was unavailable for some donors at each locus, only the typed subset was used in association tests. In a later analysis, several top co-occurrence clusters were reported to appear linked to parvovirus B19, influenza, CMV and Epstein-Barr virus. For the cohort, immune exposure information was limited to CMV serostatus. A later genetic analysis reported fewer N-insertions in productive TCRs among donors in an Asian-associated ancestry cluster than the roughly 720-donor mean. An association between a missense DCLRE1C variant and V-gene and J-gene trimming of TCR beta chains was found in a later genetic analysis and replicated in an independent cohort. In vitro tests confirmed that a few of the cytomegalovirus-associated TCR beta chains recognize cytomegalovirus antigens. In the study, 150 to 200 TCR beta chains were listed as associated with cytomegalovirus. Because counts were too low, some 17 rarely observed V segments, including chromosome 9 orphons, were excluded from the earlier analysis of 587 of the donors.

The method behind the library was the immunoSEQ multiplex PCR assay. For the multiplex PCR, a mixture combining 60 forward primers for TCR Vbeta segments and 13 reverse primers for TCR Jbeta segments was used. The CDR3 region of rearranged TCR beta genes was amplified from genomic DNA by a multiplex PCR assay. On the Illumina HiSeq System, the amplified TCR beta libraries were sequenced as 87-base-pair reads. Under the source paper's analysis protocol: In a later analysis, roughly 80 million unique TCR beta chains were counted across the 650 to 750 repertoires, and about 9.9 million of these chains were shared by at least two donors. A nearest-neighbor algorithm error-corrected the raw reads and collapsed the reads into unique sequences, merging closely related sequences to remove PCR and sequencing errors. V, D and J gene segments were assigned by aligning CDR3 sequences to IMGT reference sequences. For a sequence to be retained, at least a six-nucleotide match to both a V gene segment and a J gene segment was required. A rearrangement was called productive if the CDR3 had no stop codons and remained in frame with V and J, and every other rearrangement was called non-productive. Following IMGT convention, CDR3 was defined as the stretch from the second conserved V-encoded cysteine up to the conserved J-encoded phenylalanine. The earlier analysis of 587 of the donors excluded sequences that lacked an unambiguous match to a single V gene segment. An earlier analysis of 550 to 650 of the donors classified V segments as functional when productive rearrangements were above 56.7% and as segregating when the standard deviation between donors was above 5%. To diagnose cytomegalovirus status from the catalog of TCR beta chain sequences, a statistical classification framework was built. In a later analysis, TCR nucleotide sequences were compared against IMGT/GENE-DB human TR gene sequences so that V and J genes could be assigned. The TCRdist pipeline was used in a later analysis to assign CDR3 sequences and most-parsimonious VDJ recombination scenarios. In a later analysis, every TCR beta chain was defined by the combination of its CDR3 amino acid sequence and its V-gene family, and reads without a unique V-gene family were dropped. As a way to deal with suspected cross-contamination and a sequencing artifact, a later analysis dropped 450 to 600 nucleotide sequences that were highly shared and had low generation probability. A later analysis calculated a clonal expansion index for each public chain from normalized within-repertoire ranks of inferred template counts. Generation probabilities in a later analysis came from a VDJ recombination model fitted to out-of-frame rearrangements, and those results were checked against IGoR. A later analysis scored TCR-TCR, TCR-HLA and TCR-CMV co-occurrence with hypergeometric tests, applying a repertoire-size bias correction to TCR pairs. False discovery rates were estimated in a later analysis by permuting HLA or CMV assignments 20 times. A later analysis grouped co-occurring TCRs with DBSCAN, adding TCRdist sequence similarity when clustering within HLA-allele-positive subsets. For co-occurrence clustering, repertoires with fewer than 30,000 or more than 120,000 public chains were excluded, along with roughly 5 repertoires with anomalous nucleotide sharing. The immuneACCESS repertoire file appears here via TCRdb, limited to in-frame rearrangements. These files lack a portion of the clones; in checked studies, under half of the deficit traces to unresolved V genes, and the cause of the others is not known. Clone size and V and J calls were adopted from that table, with D and trimming inferred from the DNA. For this sample the table gives some 110,000 clones, of which less than 80% were detected only once. The biggest ten clones account for roughly 1.2% of the sample.

The cohort was made up of approximately 670 healthy bone marrow donors. Cohort members were all nominally healthy when sampled, although unrecorded immune exposures were likely present. The donor tested CMV seronegative and was one of the 352 seronegative cohort members. Every donor gave a peripheral blood sample, and the peripheral blood mononuclear cells from that sample were used for TCR beta sequencing. Genomic DNA extraction from the blood cell samples was performed with the Qiagen DNeasy Blood Extraction Kit. Sequenced material: PBMCs. The clonotype was recovered from a man in his thirties or forties in good health and CMV-seronegative.

CDR3 loop: CASSLSGTGFANTEAFF. The DNA is as follows: TGTGCCAGCAGTTTGTCCGGGACAGGGTTCGCGAACACTGAAGCTTTCTTT. Rearrangement joined TRBV27 to TRBJ1-1; 9 bases in the junction line up with TRBD1. V has 3 bases trimmed and J has 1 base trimmed; junction bases matching no gene number 9. The germline V gene (reference sequence) gives CDR1 as MNHEY and CDR2 as SMNVEV. From its cysteine to its phenylalanine, the CDR3 spans 17 amino acids. Only the CDR3 part of the read is kept: 51 bases, read in frame from the first base.